A single sample gave rise to the 5 T cell receptor beta chains below, sequenced in a study of shared clonotypes between healthy human individuals. Positive CCR7 selection of CD45RO-negative cells yielded the naive CD8 cells, and terminally differentiated effector memory CD45RA+ cells were excluded. TCRdb keeps only in-frame clones here, not all; method: immunoSEQ multiplex PCR. The sample lists about 2 million clones; about 94% were seen once. The sample taken for sequencing was naive CD8+ T cells sorted from blood. The source of these receptors is a man younger than 30 in good health.

The gene calls are TRBV12-5 and TRBJ2-3, with D hard to call. Deletions cut 7 bases from V and 2 bases from J, with 16 bases between. This CDR3 contains 15 residues. The V gene's germline CDR1 is LGHNT and CDR2 FRNRAP. Here the CDR3 reads CASAHGQSNTDTQYF. Written as DNA, the CDR3 is TGTGCTAGTGCCCACGGGCAGTCGAACACAGATACGCAGTATTTT.

The chain links TRBV28 to TRBJ1-4; possible D gene TRBD1, 5 bases. The CDR3 covers 15 residues. CDR1 is MDHEN and CDR2 is SYDVKM in the germline V gene. V was shortened by 7 bases and J by 3 bases, with 15 bases between the two germline ends. The CDR3 bases are TGTGCCAGCACCCGTGGGGGGTTGGCTAATGAAAAACTGTTTTTT. Amino acid sequence: CASTRGGLANEKLFF.

To note about this clone: Different DNA sequences within this sample yield the same CDR3. The chain has TRBV27 and TRBJ1-2; 9 positions agree with TRBD1. Unmatched junction bases numbered 6, after V lost 5 bases and J lost 5 bases. CDR1 MNHEY and CDR2 SMNVEV come from the germline V gene (reference sequence). This CDR3 spans 14 amino acids. The CDR3 loop is CASSPTGGGYGYTF. CDR3 coding DNA: TGTGCCAGCAGTCCCACAGGGGGCGGGTATGGCTACACCTTC.

The CDR3 is CASSEGQGSTEAFF. DNA for the CDR3: TGTGCCAGCAGTGAGGGGCAGGGGAGCACTGAAGCTTTCTTT. The chain has TRBV6-4 and TRBJ1-1, with D possibly matching TRBD1 (6 bases). This CDR3 has 14 amino acids. Trimming cost V 3 bases and J 4 bases, with 12 bases left between them. Germline assignment: CDR1 MRHNA and CDR2 SNTAGT.

V and J are TRBV15 and TRBJ1-2, with D hard to call. Between the trimmed V and J ends, which lost 0 bases and 7 bases, there was a span of 15 bases. Germline CDR1 and CDR2: LNHNV and YYDKDF (reference sequence). The CDR3 is made up of 15 amino acids. CDR3 sequence: CATSRDGQTSCGYTF. CDR3 sequence (DNA): TGTGCCACCAGCAGAGATGGGCAGACAAGCTGTGGCTACACCTTC. Together with reference TRBV15 and TRBJ1-2, the CDR3 gives the full variable domain: DAMVIQNPRYQVTQFGKPVTLSCSQTLNHNVMYWYQQKSSQAPKLLFHYYDKDFNNEADTPDNFQSRRPNTSFCFLDIRSPGLGDTAMYLCATSRDGQTSCGYTFGSGTRLTVV.